A selection of T cell receptor beta chains follows, all from one sample in a study of beta chain features in type 1 diabetes. The protocol was immunoSEQ multiplex PCR, while the TCRdb copy is restricted to in-frame clones and leaves out a portion. The data show approximately 240,000 clones, roughly 17% seen once. Sequenced: naive CD4+ T cells from blood. These receptors originate from a man younger than 45 with type 1 diabetes. Each CDR3 is given with its conserved first and last residue. A D gene is named only where the DNA matches it firmly. Clone size is shown for a subset of rows, as once, few, many or a class of expanded clone.

J gene,clone size,D gene,V gene,CDR3 DNA,CDR3 protein
TRBJ1-1,.,.,TRBV25-1,TGTGCCAGCAGTGAATTTGGCACGAAGGGCACTGAAGCTTTCTTT,CASSEFGTKGTEAFF
TRBJ1-1,.,.,TRBV7-2,TGTGCCAGCAGCTTCGGCCCGCCTAGCACTGAAGCTTTCTTT,CASSFGPPSTEAFF
TRBJ1-1,few,.,TRBV18,TGTGCCAGCTCACCGTCAGGGCTGAACACTGAAGCTTTCTTT,CASSPSGLNTEAFF
TRBJ2-2,.,.,TRBV30,TGTGCCACAATTGGGCTCACTAACACCGGGGAGCTGTTTTTT,CATIGLTNTGELFF
TRBJ1-3,few,.,TRBV29-1,TGCAGCGTTGACGAAGGGGTTGGAGACACCATATATTTT,CSVDEGVGDTIYF
TRBJ1-2,.,.,TRBV29-1,TGCAGCGTTGGGACCCATCGAAGCGGCTACACCTTC,CSVGTHRSGYTF
TRBJ2-1,.,TRBD1,TRBV7-3,TGTGCCAGCAGCTTATTGGGACAGGGTACCTACAATGAGCAGTTCTTC,CASSLLGQGTYNEQFF
TRBJ2-1,.,TRBD2,TRBV30,TGTGCCTGGAGGGAAGCGGGAGGGTTCCCAGTGGATGAGCAGTTCTTC,CAWREAGGFPVDEQFF
TRBJ2-4,.,.,TRBV4-2,TGTGCCAGCAGCCAAGACGGGGCCGCCAAAAACATTCAGTACTTC,CASSQDGAAKNIQYF
TRBJ2-7,few,.,TRBV7-8,TGTGCCAGCAGCTCACAGCCTGAGCGCTCCTACGAGCAGTACTTC,CASSSQPERSYEQYF
TRBJ2-3,.,.,TRBV11-1,TGTGCCAGCAGCTTCCCAGGGGCAGATACGCAGTATTTT,CASSFPGADTQYF
TRBJ2-7,few,.,TRBV19,TGTGCCAGTAGTTCCGGAGGGGATAGGCCCTACGAGCAGTACTTC,CASSSGGDRPYEQYF
TRBJ2-7,few,.,TRBV29-1,TGCAGCGTTGTTGCCCAGGGTTCCTACGAGCAGTACTTC,CSVVAQGSYEQYF
TRBJ2-3,few,TRBD2,TRBV27,TGTGCCAGCAGACTCCGGACTAGCGGGGTGAGCACAGATACGCAGTATTTT,CASRLRTSGVSTDTQYF
TRBJ2-7,.,TRBD2,TRBV30,TGTGCCTGGAAGAGACTAGCCGGCCCCTACGAGCAGTACTTC,CAWKRLAGPYEQYF
TRBJ2-3,.,.,TRBV29-1,TGCAGCGTTAGGGGAATTAGCACAGATACGCAGTATTTT,CSVRGISTDTQYF
TRBJ2-7,few,.,TRBV28,TGTGCCAGCAGTTTATCTGGTCAGGTGAGCTCCTACGAGCAGTACTTC,CASSLSGQVSSYEQYF
TRBJ2-3,.,.,TRBV28,TGTGCCAGCAGTAGCCCCACAGATACGCAGTATTTT,CASSSPTDTQYF
TRBJ2-7,few,TRBD1,TRBV5-1,TGCGCCAGCAGCTCCCGGACAGGGCCGGTCGAGCAGTACTTC,CASSSRTGPVEQYF
TRBJ2-4,.,.,TRBV5-4,TGTGCCAGCAGCCCTCCGACTAGCAAAAACATTCAGTACTTC,CASSPPTSKNIQYF
TRBJ2-3,.,.,TRBV30,TGTGCCTGGAAAGGGCGCAGCACAGATACGCAGTATTTT,CAWKGRSTDTQYF
TRBJ1-1,.,.,TRBV7-7,TGTGCTAGCAGCTTAGGGCAGAACACTGAAGCTTTCTTT,CASSLGQNTEAFF
TRBJ2-5,.,.,TRBV7-6,TGTGCCAGCAGCCTTTGGGGCCGGTACCAAGAGACCCAGTACTTC,CASSLWGRYQETQYF
TRBJ2-7,few,.,TRBV29-1,TGCAGCGTTGTTGGGCAGGGGCCCTACGAGCAGTACTTC,CSVVGQGPYEQYF
TRBJ2-2,.,.,TRBV5-4,TGTGCCAGCAGCTCACACGGCGCGAACACCGGGGAGCTGTTTTTT,CASSSHGANTGELFF
TRBJ2-7,few,TRBD2,TRBV6-5,TGTGCCAGCAGTTACTCTGGCGGGAGGGTTACCTACGAGCAGTACTTC,CASSYSGGRVTYEQYF
TRBJ1-1,.,.,TRBV2,TGTGCCAGCAGTGAAGGGGAGAACACTGAAGCTTTCTTT,CASSEGENTEAFF
TRBJ2-7,.,TRBD1,TRBV19,TGTGCCAGTAGTATTCGGACAGGGCCTTACGAGCAGTACTTC,CASSIRTGPYEQYF
TRBJ2-3,few,.,TRBV25-1,TGTGCCAGCAGTTCCTTGGGGTACATAGGCGCAGATACGCAGTATTTT,CASSSLGYIGADTQYF
TRBJ1-2,.,.,TRBV18,TGTGCCAGCTCACCTTCGAGGGGTGTCGATGGCTACACCTTC,CASSPSRGVDGYTF
TRBJ2-3,few,.,TRBV5-1,TGCGCCAGCAGCTTGCCACAGGGTAGCACAGATACGCAGTATTTT,CASSLPQGSTDTQYF
TRBJ2-1,few,TRBD2,TRBV29-1,TGCAGCGAGCGGGAGAGCTCCTACAATGAGCAGTTCTTC,CSERESSYNEQFF
TRBJ2-4,.,.,TRBV6-1,TGTGCCAGCAGTGAAGCGGTAGCCAGGATGGAGGCCAAAAACATTCAGTACTTC,CASSEAVARMEAKNIQYF
TRBJ1-1,once,.,TRBV30,TGTGCCTGGAGTCCCGGAATGAACACTGAAGCTTTCTTT,CAWSPGMNTEAFF
TRBJ2-3,few,.,TRBV29-1,TGCAGCGTCTGGTGGGGACAAAAGAGCACAGATACGCAGTATTTT,CSVWWGQKSTDTQYF
TRBJ2-5,.,TRBD1,TRBV5-1,TGCGCCAGCAGCGACGGGACAGCGCAAGAGACCCAGTACTTC,CASSDGTAQETQYF
TRBJ2-5,few,TRBD1,TRBV4-1,TGCGCCAGCAGCCAACGTTTGGACAGGGCACAAGAGACCCAGTACTTC,CASSQRLDRAQETQYF
TRBJ2-7,.,TRBD1,TRBV29-1,TGCAGCGTTGGAAGACAGGGGCCTCCCTACGAGCAGTACTTC,CSVGRQGPPYEQYF
TRBJ2-7,.,.,TRBV30,TGTGCCTGGAGTTTGCCAGTCTCCTACGAGCAGTACTTC,CAWSLPVSYEQYF
TRBJ2-5,.,TRBD1,TRBV27,TGTGCCAGCAGTTTTGACGGCAGGGGGCACCAAGAGACCCAGTACTTC,CASSFDGRGHQETQYF
TRBJ1-2,few,.,TRBV9,TGTGCCAGCAGCCCGGAACAGGGTAACTATGGCTACACCTTC,CASSPEQGNYGYTF
TRBJ2-5,few,TRBD1,TRBV14,TGTGCCAGCAGCCACCCGCAAGGGGGCAAGGAGACCCAGTACTTC,CASSHPQGGKETQYF
TRBJ2-6,.,TRBD1,TRBV4-3,TGCGCCAGCAGCCAAGCCGACAGGGGGCTTTCTGGGGCCAACGTCCTGACTTTC,CASSQADRGLSGANVLTF
TRBJ2-5,few,.,TRBV19,TGTGCCAGTAGTACACGCCTTTCCAGCAGCCAAGAGACCCAGTACTTC,CASSTRLSSSQETQYF
TRBJ2-1,few,.,TRBV6-1,TGTGCCAGCAGTGAACGGGAGCGCAATGAGCAGTTCTTC,CASSERERNEQFF
TRBJ2-3,few,TRBD2,TRBV7-9,TGTGCCATTCTAGCGGGAGGTGGAGATACGCAGTATTTT,CAILAGGGDTQYF
TRBJ1-5,few,TRBD1,TRBV9,TGTGCCAGCAGCCCAGGGGGCGGAGGCAATCAGCCCCAGCATTTT,CASSPGGGGNQPQHF
TRBJ2-2,few,.,TRBV6-5,TGTGCCAGCAGTTACTCCCGGGCAGGATACACCGGGGAGCTGTTTTTT,CASSYSRAGYTGELFF
TRBJ1-3,.,TRBD1,TRBV5-1,TGCGCCAGCAGCCAACAACAGGGGATTGGAAACACCATATATTTT,CASSQQQGIGNTIYF
TRBJ2-7,.,.,TRBV10-3,TGTGCCATCAGTGAGTCGCGGGACCACGAGCAGTACTTC,CAISESRDHEQYF
TRBJ2-5,.,.,TRBV5-1,TGCGCCAGCAGCCAAACCGGGAGAGAAGAGACCCAGTACTTC,CASSQTGREETQYF
TRBJ2-7,few,TRBD2,TRBV4-1,TGCGCCAGCAGCCAGCGGGAGTTATCCTACGAGCAGTACTTC,CASSQRELSYEQYF
TRBJ2-7,.,.,TRBV28,TGTGCCAGCAGTTTAGTTGGGTCCGAGCAGTACTTC,CASSLVGSEQYF
TRBJ2-7,few,.,TRBV7-2,TGTGCCAGCAGCCTAAGGGACACCGGCTCCTACGAGCAGTACTTC,CASSLRDTGSYEQYF
TRBJ2-1,.,TRBD1,TRBV7-9,TGTGCCAGCAGCCCTCTCGGGACAGGAAACAATGAGCAGTTCTTC,CASSPLGTGNNEQFF
TRBJ2-4,few,.,TRBV4-2,TGTGCCAGCAGCCAAGACCGCAGCAAGAACATTCAGTACTTC,CASSQDRSKNIQYF
TRBJ2-1,few,.,TRBV6-5,TGTGCCAGCAGTTACTCTGGACCTACCTGGGATGAGCAGTTCTTC,CASSYSGPTWDEQFF
TRBJ1-3,.,TRBD1,TRBV2,TGTGCCAGCAGTGTGGAGAAGACAGGGCGCTCTGGAAACACCATATATTTT,CASSVEKTGRSGNTIYF
TRBJ2-7,.,.,TRBV20-1,TGCAGTGCCTTACAGGACTACGAGCAGTACTTC,CSALQDYEQYF